Below, 3 T cell receptor beta chains from the same sample are listed, as sequenced in a study of T cells in Graves' hyperthyroidism and ophthalmopathy. The investigators amplified TCR beta CDR3 regions from RNA transcripts. Carried out on the TCR CDR3, a first-round RT-PCR used the HTBI primer set. MiXCR, applied by TCRdb to the multiplex PCR reads, yields one record per CDR3 protein. The sample includes 550,000 to 700,000 distinct CDR3 sequences, approximately 44% of them seen just once. Specimen: peripheral blood or thyroid tissue (not recorded which). All receptors derive from an adult woman with Graves' disease, either hyperthyroidism or ophthalmopathy (not recorded which).

On this clonotype: One junction end disagrees with the germline gene, perhaps due to a read error. This chain links TRBV15 with TRBJ1-2; tentatively, D is TRBD1 (5 bases). Germline-derived CDR1 and CDR2 are LNHNV and YYDKDF (reference sequence). The CDR3 has 16 amino acids. The CDR3 DNA reads as TGTGCCATCAGCAGAGATAGGGCTGCGGCAGGGAATGGCTACACCTTC. Encoded protein: CAISRDRAAAGNGYTF. Full variable domain (outside the CDR3, taken from reference TRBV15 and TRBJ1-2): DAMVIQNPRYQVTQFGKPVTLSCSQTLNHNVMYWYQQKSSQAPKLLFHYYDKDFNNEADTPDNFQSRRPNTSFCFLDIRSPGLGDTAMYLCAISRDRAAAGNGYTFGSGTRLTVV.

Ten or more counts support this clonotype. V gene TRBV5-1 combines with J gene TRBJ1-2; D is unresolved. The CDR3 consists of 13 residues. Deletions cut 6 bases from V and 2 bases from J, with 11 bases between. Germline V gene lookup returns CDR1 SGHRS and CDR2 YFSETQ. CDR3 nucleotides: TGCGCCAGCATGCCAGACGGAAACTATGGCTACACCTTC. This codes for CASMPDGNYGYTF. Using reference TRBV5-1 and TRBJ1-2 for the parts outside the CDR3, the full variable domain is KAGVTQTPRYLIKTRGQQVTLSCSPISGHRSVSWYQQTPGQGLQFLFEYFSETQRNKGNFPGRFSGRQFSNSRSEMNVSTLELGDSALYLCASMPDGNYGYTFGSGTRLTVV.

The chain uses TRBV19 and TRBJ1-6; perhaps TRBD1 as D (5 bases). This CDR3 has 15 amino acids. Germline loops: CDR1 LNHDA, CDR2 SQIVND (reference sequence). Trimming took off 3 bases at V and 0 bases at J, with 6 bases between the two ends. The CDR3 loop reads CASSMGRSYNSPLHF. The CDR3 DNA sequence: TGTGCCAGTAGTATGGGACGCTCCTATAATTCACCCCTCCACTTT.